The present T cell receptor (beta chain) was sequenced within a study of cytomegalovirus exposure and HLA in healthy donors. The study, taken as a whole, reports: Three CMV-associated chains were confirmed in vitro to be specific for CMV antigens. The majority of TCR sequences were rare, yet some public TCRs appeared in many donors.

V lost 6 bases, J lost 1 base, and 8 bases stayed unmatched. This CDR3 has 15 amino acids. The germline CDR1 and CDR2 sequences are KGHSH and LQKENI. About this clone itself: As yet, its antigen is unknown.

Clones were sequenced by immunoSEQ multiplex PCR, and TCRdb holds only the in-frame ones, with some missing. The sample consists of around 150,000 clones, 91% of them appearing once. The chain links TRBV18 to TRBJ2-7; 8 bases are shared with TRBD2. Sequencing used PBMCs. This clonotype was obtained from a man younger than 30 in good health and CMV-seronegative. CDR3 amino acids: CASSRGASGSYEQYV. DNA of the CDR3: TGTGCCAGCTCGCGGGGGGCTAGCGGGTCCTACGAGCAGTACGTC.